This T cell receptor (beta chain) was sequenced for a study of blood T cells in healthy people across ages. For the second PCR, which ran for 7 to 11 cycles, a sample-barcoded 5' primer and a J-beta primer mix were used. Per sample, CDR3-containing paired-end reads numbered at least 2.5 million. One entry per CDR3 protein results from TCRdb running MiXCR on the 5' RACE reads. The sample holds more than 500,000 distinct CDR3 sequences; about 28% are singletons and the top ten take approximately 3.5%. Notes on this clonotype: Given a much more abundant clone one base away, this may be a read error.

This CDR3 is 14 amino acids long. Germline V CDR1 and CDR2: SGHTA, FQGNSA. V dropped 5 bases and J dropped 0 bases, with 11 bases sitting between them. This sample was also put to use in a study of T cells of mothers and their children. This second study notes: cDNA synthesis used all extracted RNA, 1.5 ug per 15 ul.

The specimen sequenced was blood. The chain employs TRBV7-2 and TRBJ2-7; D unclear. The TCR originated in a boy aged 2 to 9 in good health. DNA of the CDR3: TGTGCCAGCAGCCCCGCCTCCTCCTCCTACGAGCAGTACTTC. Protein product: CASSPASSSYEQYF.